The rows below give T cell receptor beta chains drawn from one sample of a study of blood T cells in healthy people across ages. TCRdb re-derived calls from the 5' RACE reads in MiXCR, one entry per CDR3 protein. The sample holds 1 million or so distinct CDR3 sequences, roughly 45% seen once. Source material: blood. All receptors derive from a woman aged 55-70 years in good health. Each CDR3 is given with its conserved first and last residue. Fields, in order: D gene, V gene, clone size, CDR3 protein. A D gene is named only where the DNA matches it firmly. Size is omitted from some rows. Given values are once, few, many or a class for expanded clones.

-	TRBV7-3	few	CASSLEPGVGSMGEQFF
-	TRBV20-1	medium-sized	CSARKKGRLEETQYF
TRBD1	TRBV20-1	few	CSAGRDRGHEQYF
TRBD1	TRBV4-2	-	CASRKAFTGDEQYF
-	TRBV27	few	CASSFSSPGELFF
TRBD2	TRBV7-2	-	CASSLASAGSGYNEQFF
-	TRBV20-1	few	CSARGRDRPYEQYF
-	TRBV29-1	few	CSAWVGGRETQYF
-	TRBV9	few	CASSVVAGAGTDTQYF
-	TRBV2	few	CASSLGIYTGELFF
TRBD2	TRBV29-1	-	CSVAPLAGDIYNEQFF
TRBD2	TRBV29-1	-	CSGGLAGEGEQYF
-	TRBV12-3/TRBV12-4	-	CASSVRVQETQYF
TRBD2	TRBV10-3	few	CAISASGSYNEQYF
TRBD2	TRBV6-2/TRBV6-3	-	CASRESVGGRAKNIQYF
TRBD1	TRBV25-1	-	CASSEYGLAGGGYTF
TRBD1	TRBV20-1	-	CSCRGTGGFNEQYF
TRBD2	TRBV20-1	-	CSAVRTSGTADTQYF
TRBD2	TRBV20-1	few	CSATGSGAYNEQFF
-	TRBV11-2	-	CASSLDLPRPPLTYEQYF
-	TRBV27	-	CASSVVVRREQFF
TRBD2	TRBV7-8	-	CASSPGPGLAYEQYF
-	TRBV14	-	CASSQDSSRTREQYF
TRBD1	TRBV20-1	-	CSALSSPGTVLDEQYF
TRBD2	TRBV3-1	-	CASSHGRTSGYYEQYF